Below are 31 T cell receptor beta chains sequenced from a single sample in a study of patients and donors after allogeneic stem cell transplantation. Via MiXCR, TCRdb re-called the RT-PCR reads, giving one row per CDR3 protein. The sample gives 410,000 or so distinct CDR3 sequences, 15% to 20% of which show up once; less than 8.5% is in the top ten. The sequenced sample was blood, either unsorted or a sorted T cell fraction (not recorded which). These receptors came from a human donor who was either an allogeneic HSCT recipient or a stem cell or donor lymphocyte infusion donor (not recorded which). It is not recorded whose cells these are; they may come from a transplant donor.

Details on this clonotype: It is likely a read error, because the conserved phenylalanine at the end of the CDR3 is missing. The CDR3 protein is CASSPQDQRPDTQYY. The DNA of the CDR3 is TGTGCCAGCAGCCCCCAGGACCAAAGGCCAGATACGCAGTATTAT. The rearrangement uses TRBV7-9 and TRBJ2-3; D unclear. Per the germline V gene, CDR1 is SEHNR and CDR2 is FQNEAQ (reference sequence). The V end was cut by 5 bases, the J end by 4 bases, with 16 bases between. CDR3 size: 15 residues.

This chain uses TRBV3-1 with TRBJ2-3, with 12 bases matching TRBD2. The CDR3 sequence is 17 residues long. V lost 6 bases, J lost 7 bases, and 14 bases stayed unmatched. Germline V CDR1 and CDR2: LGHDT, YNNKEL (reference sequence). Written as DNA, the CDR3 is TGTGCCAGCAGATCTCGCCAAACTAGCGGGAGGACGAATACGCAGTATTTT. Its translation: CASRSRQTSGRTNTQYF.

This clonotype was detected only once. This chain uses TRBV6-1 with TRBJ2-3; possibly TRBD2 for D (6 bases). Trimming pared 6 bases from V and 4 bases from J, leaving 20 bases between. The length of the CDR3 is 16 residues. The germline V gene has CDR1 MNHNS and CDR2 SASEGT. CDR3 residues: CASRTPSPGDSDTQYF. DNA of the CDR3: TGTGCCAGCAGAACCCCCTCTCCGGGAGACTCAGATACGCAGTATTTT.

This clonotype was seen only a few times. The chain couples TRBV20-1 to TRBJ2-2; 8 bases agree with TRBD2. CDR1 is DFQATT, CDR2 SNEGSKA, per germline (reference sequence). The CDR3 is 15 amino acids. V lost 3 bases, J lost 11 bases, and 14 bases stayed unmatched. CDR3 coding DNA: TGCAGTGCTAGGGTACTAGCGGATCACCGGGTAGAGCTGTTTTTT. It translates to CSARVLADHRVELFF.

This clonotype was detected many times. The V call is TRBV9, the J call TRBJ2-5, with D maybe TRBD1 (5 bases). From germline, CDR1 is SGDLS and CDR2 YYNGEE. V lost 0 bases and J lost 1, with 7 bases in between. The CDR3 has 14 amino acids. The CDR3 DNA sequence: TGTGCCAGCAGCGTAGGGGGCGGCCAAGAGACCCAGTACTTC. It yields the protein CASSVGGGQETQYF.

With respect to this clonotype: This may come from a read error, since a much larger clone is one base off. The chain is built from TRBV28 and TRBJ2-4; 8 positions agree with TRBD2. CDR3 length: 16 residues. Germline V gene lookup returns CDR1 MDHEN and CDR2 SYDVKM. CDR3 in DNA: TGTGCCAGCAGTCCCCCCGGTAGCGGGATGGGAGACATTCAGTGCTTC. Protein sequence: CASSPPGSGMGDIQCF.

This clonotype was counted only a few times. This chain links TRBV4-3 with TRBJ1-4; tentatively, D is TRBD1 (6 bases). Germline V gene data show CDR1 as LGHNA and CDR2 as YSLEER. V dropped 0 bases and J dropped 7 bases, with 15 bases sitting between them. The CDR3 is made up of 16 amino acids. The CDR3 here is CASSQDAAGATEKLFF. CDR3 in DNA: TGCGCCAGCAGCCAAGATGCGGCAGGGGCCACTGAAAAACTGTTTTTT.

The sample holds many counts of this clonotype. The CDR3 nucleotides read TGCGCCAGCAGCTCCGGGACAGGGTCATCTGGGGCCAACGTCCTGACTTTC. The encoded protein is CASSSGTGSSGANVLTF. This chain links TRBV5-1 with TRBJ2-6; 9 bases are shared with TRBD1. The germline gives CDR1 SGHRS, CDR2 YFSETQ. The CDR3 runs 17 residues. V dropped 3 bases and J dropped 1; count of bases not matched to a gene: 5.

This chain links TRBV9 with TRBJ2-7; D not resolved. V was shortened by 2 bases and J by 4 bases, with 13 bases between the two germline ends. This CDR3 has 14 residues. CDR1 SGDLS and CDR2 YYNGEE come from the germline V gene. DNA of the CDR3: TGTGCCAGCAGCGTTGGGGAAAAGGGTTACGAGCAGTACTTC. It is translated as CASSVGEKGYEQYF.

This clonotype was counted many times. The chain is built from TRBV7-9 and TRBJ2-7; 12 bases align to TRBD2. This CDR3 has 15 residues. V was pared by 6 bases and J by 7 bases, with 10 bases of the junction left unmatched. Germline CDR1 reads SEHNR; CDR2 reads FQNEAQ (reference sequence). In DNA form, the CDR3 reads TGTGCCAGCAGATCACTAGCGGGAGGCCCTGGAGAGCAGTACTTC. As protein: CASRSLAGGPGEQYF.

This clonotype was observed a few times. The chain joins TRBV30 to TRBJ1-2; D perhaps matches TRBD1 (5 bases). Germline V gene data show CDR1 as GTSNPN and CDR2 as SVGIG (reference sequence). V lost 1 base to trimming and J lost 1 base, with 7 bases between them. CDR3 length equals 13 residues. CDR3 residues: CAWSEDNNYGYTF. CDR3 nucleotide sequence: TGTGCCTGGAGTGAGGACAATAACTATGGCTACACCTTC. Using reference TRBV30 and TRBJ1-2 for the parts outside the CDR3, the full variable domain is SQTIHQWPATLVQPVGSPLSLECTVEGTSNPNLYWYRQAAGRGLQLLFYSVGIGQISSEVPQNLSASRPQDRQFILSSKKLLLSDSGFYLCAWSEDNNYGYTFGSGTRLTVV.

The chain recombines TRBV4-1 with TRBJ2-7; D is uncertain. CDR3 length equals 15 residues. In germline, CDR1 is MGHRA, CDR2 YSYEKL. V was pared by 2 bases and J by 4 bases, with 15 bases between. The CDR3 spells CASSQYWGMGYEQYF. The CDR3 DNA follows: TGCGCCAGCAGCCAATACTGGGGTATGGGATACGAGCAGTACTTC.

This clonotype was counted many times. The chain combines TRBV20-1 with TRBJ1-5; 7 bases line up with TRBD1. CDR3 length equals 15 residues. V was clipped by 5 bases and J by 3 bases; unmatched bases: 10. Germline V CDR1 and CDR2: DFQATT, SNEGSKA (reference sequence). Written as DNA, the CDR3 is TGCAGTGCTCTAACAGGGGAGGGGCACAATCAGCCCCAGCATTTT. The encoded protein is CSALTGEGHNQPQHF.

The gene calls are TRBV5-1 and TRBJ2-1; maybe TRBD2 (5 bases). Trimming removed 4 bases from V and 6 bases from J, with 11 bases in between. The CDR3 has 13 amino acids. CDR1 is SGHRS and CDR2 is YFSETQ in the germline V gene. The CDR3 nucleotides are TGCGCCAGCAGCGGAGGCGAAATCAATGAGCAGTTCTTC. It encodes CASSGGEINEQFF.

The table lists this clonotype with many counts. The chain employs TRBV12-3 or TRBV12-4 and TRBJ2-7; D is unclear. V lost 5 bases and J lost 2, with 13 bases in between. This CDR3 is built from 14 residues. DNA of the CDR3: TGTGCCAGCAGTCCCGGACCCCAAACCTACGAGCAGTACTTC. Residues: CASSPGPQTYEQYF.

The V gene is TRBV25-1, the J gene TRBJ1-1; D call uncertain. The CDR3 is 13 residues long. Between the trimmed V and J ends, which lost 0 bases and 7 bases, there was a span of 9 bases. Germline loops: CDR1 MGHDK, CDR2 SYGVNS. The DNA of the CDR3 is TGTGCCAGCAGTGAATATGGACCGAATGAAGCTTTCTTT. It encodes CASSEYGPNEAFF. Full variable domain (rest looked up from reference TRBV25-1 and TRBJ1-1): EADIYQTPRYLVIGTGKKITLECSQTMGHDKMYWYQQDPGMELHLIHYSYGVNSTEKGDLSSESTVSRIRTEHFPLTLESARPSHTSQYLCASSEYGPNEAFFGQGTRLTVV.

This chain connects TRBV4-1 to TRBJ1-4; D uncertain. V was cut by 2 bases and J by 8 bases, with 6 bases left in between. Germline V CDR1 and CDR2: MGHRA, YSYEKL. The CDR3 covers 12 residues. CDR3: CASSQPREKLFF. For the CDR3, the DNA is TGCGCCAGCAGCCAACCGAGGGAAAAACTGTTTTTT.

The V call is TRBV20-1, the J call TRBJ2-1; 8 positions match TRBD1. The CDR3 contains 14 residues. V was pared by 4 bases and J by 5 bases, with 7 bases of the junction left unmatched. Germline V CDR1 and CDR2: DFQATT, SNEGSKA (reference sequence). The CDR3 sequence: CSANRGSTHNEQFF. CDR3 in DNA: TGCAGTGCTAACAGGGGGAGTACACACAATGAGCAGTTCTTC.

This clonotype was seen ten or more times. The J gene is TRBJ2-3, the V gene TRBV12-3 or TRBV12-4; 7 nucleotides match TRBD2. The CDR3 is made up of 12 amino acids. J was trimmed by 11 bases and V by 3 bases; bases with no gene match: 5. For the CDR3, the DNA is TGTGCCAGCAGTTTCCCCGGGACTAAGCAGTATTTT. It translates to CASSFPGTKQYF.

This clonotype was seen ten or more times. The chain recombines TRBV9 with TRBJ1-1; no definite D call. Trimming removed 4 bases from V and 3 bases from J, with 19 bases in between. The CDR3 consists of 16 residues. The germline gives CDR1 SGDLS, CDR2 YYNGEE. The CDR3 DNA sequence: TGTGCCAGCAGCCCAGTCTGGTGGGTCGGTGACACTGAAGCTTTCTTT. Protein product: CASSPVWWVGDTEAFF.

This clonotype was picked up a small number of times. This chain connects TRBV18 to TRBJ1-2; 7 nucleotides match TRBD1. With 6 bases clipped from V and 9 bases from J, the junction kept 10 bases outside the gene matches. CDR1 KGHSH and CDR2 LQKENI come from the germline V gene. This CDR3 contains 13 residues. The CDR3 protein is CASSRTGRPRYTF. DNA of the CDR3: TGTGCCAGCTCGAGGACAGGTCGGCCTCGCTACACCTTC.

This clonotype has a handful of counts. V gene TRBV10-3 combines with J gene TRBJ2-2; tentatively, D is TRBD2 (5 bases). The CDR3 covers 17 residues. V lost 6 bases and J 1 base, leaving 18 bases between the germline ends. Germline lookup yields CDR1 ENHRY and CDR2 SYGVKD. The CDR3 DNA sequence: TGTGCCATCAGCATTAGGAGGACCGGTGGGAACACCGGGGAGCTGTTTTTT. Its protein product is CAISIRRTGGNTGELFF.

This clonotype appeared a few times. The DNA for the CDR3 is TGTGCCAGCAGCGACCCGACGGGGGGAGATAATGAAAAACTGTTTTTT. Residues: CASSDPTGGDNEKLFF. This sequence joins TRBV9 and TRBJ1-4, with D possibly TRBD1 on 5 matching bases. CDR3 size: 16 residues. CDR1 is SGDLS and CDR2 is YYNGEE in the germline V gene. The V end was cut by 3 bases, the J end by 4 bases, with 16 bases between.

This sequence joins TRBV27 and TRBJ2-1; 7 nucleotides agree with TRBD2. The V segment lost 5 bases and the J segment 3 bases; nucleotides outside the gene matches: 10. Per the germline V gene, CDR1 is MNHEY and CDR2 is SMNVEV (reference sequence). The CDR3 length is 16 residues. The CDR3 protein is CASSPPGLAVYNEQFF. CDR3 bases: TGTGCCAGCAGTCCCCCCGGCCTAGCGGTCTACAATGAGCAGTTCTTC.

The V and J genes are TRBV5-1 and TRBJ2-4; D gene uncertain. Germline V CDR1 and CDR2: SGHRS, YFSETQ. The ends were cut back, 1 base at V and 7 bases at J, with 6 bases in the middle. The CDR3 sequence is 12 residues long. CDR3 sequence: CASSLPGNIQYF. DNA for the CDR3: TGCGCCAGCAGCTTGCCTGGGAACATTCAGTACTTC.

The chain combines TRBV7-9 with TRBJ2-5; TRBD1 or TRBD2 may be the D gene (5 bases each). Germline lookup yields CDR1 SEHNR and CDR2 FQNEAQ (reference sequence). V lost 1 base, J lost 0 bases, and 9 bases lay in between. This CDR3 spans 15 amino acids. Here the CDR3 DNA reads TGTGCCAGCAGCTTAGGGGACCACCACCAAGAGACCCAGTACTTC. It yields the protein CASSLGDHHQETQYF. Looking up the rest from reference TRBV7-9 and TRBJ2-5 gives the full variable domain: DTGVSQNPRHKITKRGQNVTFRCDPISEHNRLYWYRQTLGQGPEFLTYFQNEAQLEKSRLLSDRFSAERPKGSFSTLEIQRTEQGDSAMYLCASSLGDHHQETQYFGPGTRLLVL.

V gene TRBV12-3 or TRBV12-4 combines with J gene TRBJ2-2; perhaps TRBD2 as D (5 bases). The germline V and J ends were trimmed by 5 bases and 4 bases, with 11 bases remaining between them. The CDR3 is 14 amino acids. The CDR3 region is CASSAAGGTGELFF. CDR3 in DNA: TGTGCCAGCAGTGCCGCGGGCGGCACCGGGGAGCTGTTTTTT.

The rearrangement joins TRBV7-9 to TRBJ1-6; 10 nucleotides align to TRBD1. Germline V lookup: CDR1 SEHNR, CDR2 FQNEAQ (reference sequence). J gave up 7 bases and V 5 bases, and 8 bases lay outside the gene matches. The CDR3 extends over 16 amino acids. The CDR3 nucleotides are TGTGCCAGCAGCCTTCCCCGGGACAGGGGCAATTCACCCCTCCACTTT. Its translation: CASSLPRDRGNSPLHF. Full variable domain (missing parts from reference TRBV7-9 and TRBJ1-6): DTGVSQNPRHKITKRGQNVTFRCDPISEHNRLYWYRQTLGQGPEFLTYFQNEAQLEKSRLLSDRFSAERPKGSFSTLEIQRTEQGDSAMYLCASSLPRDRGNSPLHFGNGTRLTVT.

This clonotype was counted many times. This sequence joins TRBV24-1 and TRBJ1-2; D uncertain. CDR1 KGHDR and CDR2 SFDVKD come from the germline V gene. The CDR3 covers 14 residues. Trimming stripped 1 base from V and 3 bases from J, with 8 bases between. CDR3 bases: TGTGCCACCAGTGATTTCGAGGTGGACTATGGCTACACCTTC. Protein: CATSDFEVDYGYTF.

This chain links TRBV4-1 with TRBJ2-5, with D perhaps matching TRBD1 (6 bases). Germline V gene sequence: CDR1 MGHRA, CDR2 YSYEKL. Trimming took 4 bases from V and 3 from J, leaving 12 bases between them. The CDR3 is 14 amino acids. In DNA, the CDR3 is TGCGCCAGCAGCCGCCCTGGGGGCGAAGAGACCCAGTACTTC. Amino acids: CASSRPGGEETQYF.

The sample holds a few counts of this clonotype. This sequence joins TRBV27 and TRBJ2-7; possible D gene TRBD1, 6 bases. The CDR3 length is 14 residues. From germline, CDR1 is MNHEY and CDR2 SMNVEV (reference sequence). V lost 3 bases and J lost 5, with 14 bases in between. CDR3 loop: CASSLLNRVDEQYF. The CDR3 nucleotides read TGTGCCAGCAGTTTGCTGAACAGGGTAGACGAGCAGTACTTC.